The following is a T cell receptor (beta chain) sequence with its context. This clone's antigen is unknown. No quality values exist for individual bases; no much larger clone is one base distant. TCR CDR3 regions were amplified from genomic DNA by multiplex PCR using the deep immunoSEQ assay. Genomic DNA extracted from each cell subset was distributed evenly over all wells of several immunoSEQ 96-well plates, and each plate served as one replicate. For sorted subsets, each replicate PCR was loaded with 200 ng genomic DNA, equivalent to about 30,000 T cell genomes. Purified libraries were measured with a Qubit 3.0 fluorometer, size-checked on a Bioanalyzer 2100, and measured again with the KAPA Library Quantification kit. Each immunoSEQ 96-well plate was sequenced on its own single-read 150-cycle Illumina NextSeq 550 flow cell. In the paper's pipeline: Because only junctional sequences without quality scores were contained in the immunoSEQ output, filtering matching that applied to full-length reads could not be performed. To assign V/J genes and CDR3, sequences were annotated against IMGT germline references using PyIR, a Python wrapper for IgBLAST v1.9. Reads with weak V/J assignments (E-value above 1e-6), missing CDR3, stop codons, out-of-frame junctions, or ambiguous translated residues were removed. A V3J clonotype was defined by an identical inferred V gene, J gene, and CDR3 amino acid sequence. The percentage overlap between two repertoires was calculated by dividing the number of shared unique clonotypes by the size of the smaller repertoire. Richness of each repertoire was evaluated using RTK rarefaction, the Chao1 estimator, and Recon v2.1 estimates of unobserved clonotypes. Generation probabilities for all TCRbeta clonotypes obtained by the gDNA method from a handful of donors were computed using OLGA. As stored in TCRdb, this immuneACCESS dataset retains in-frame rearrangements with V and J assigned. A fraction of the clones does not appear; measured against another copy, unresolved V genes explain less than half of the discrepancy, and the remainder lacks a known reason. From that table come the V and J calls and clone size; the DNA was used to work out D and trimming. In all, the sample holds roughly 2.2 million clones, and less than 95% of those were seen once. The ten largest clones capture approximately 0.4% of the sample.

This sample was taken from a study of shared clonotypes between healthy human individuals (dated by TCRdb to 2020 to 2021). Broadly, across the study: Two women and a few men aged 18 to 49 years were included in the cohort. For each donor, CD4 naive and CD4 memory were each given three plates, CD8 naive was given two plates, and CD8 memory was given one plate. The study deeply sequenced blood TCR repertoires of about five healthy adults to estimate repertoire size and the extent of clonotype sharing between individuals. To increase sequencing depth and limit assay-specific biases, TCR repertoire library preparation and sequencing were carried out by different laboratories using diverse techniques. Per donor, leukapheresis produced somewhere between about 0.94 and 9 billion PBMCs. Results and caveats for the whole study, not just this receptor: Because the study included a small number of donors, the genetic and exposure-history diversity represented was limited. Rarefaction of sorted-subset datasets indicated incomplete sequencing despite the large sequencing depth. Naive subsets generally had larger estimated clonotype richness than memory subsets. Higher generation probabilities were observed for clonotypes shared by all four sorted-subset donors than for non-shared clonotypes. Sampling was restricted to blood, and TCR repertoires in tissues likely differ from the TCR repertoires found in blood. Pairwise subsampling indicated that sequencing depth was expected to affect the degree of clonotype sharing among donors. Across four donors, roughly 5% of naive CD4, 3.5% of naive CD8, 2.3% of memory CD4, and 0.4% to 0.45% of memory CD8 clonotypes were shared.

Deletion took 4 bases off V and 0 bases off J, with a span of 10 bases between the germline ends. The CDR3 goes from the cysteine to the phenylalanine over 14 residues. Of all the DNA, just the CDR3 is kept, 42 bases in frame from base 1. The germline V gene gives CDR1 as SGDLS and CDR2 as YYNGEE. Healthy HIV-negative adults with no recently reported acute infections or vaccinations were included as donors. Only Caucasian adults living in Nashville, Tennessee, USA were represented among the donors. CD4+ T cells were enriched by magnetic negative selection; naive cells were then positively selected on CD45RA, and the negative fraction formed the memory subset. After blood collection by leukapheresis, PBMCs were isolated using Ficoll-Histopaque density gradient centrifugation and then cryopreserved in the vapor phase of liquid nitrogen. Analytical flow cytometry was used to check the purity and quantity of every magnetically sorted T cell population. Each sorted fraction had its genomic DNA isolated and then quantified by UV absorbance on a Nanodrop 2000c.

The rearranged segments are TRBV9 and TRBJ1-1, with no D gene named confidently. The source is a young man in good health. Some clones in this sample may be carry-over from other donors' samples. Source material: naive CD4+ T cells from PBMCs. Read against the paper, the sample's cell subset or site label means: CD45RA+ positively selected. The CDR3 corresponds to CASSPQSMNTEAFF. The DNA sequence reads TGTGCCAGCAGCCCCCAATCCATGAACACTGAAGCTTTCTTT.